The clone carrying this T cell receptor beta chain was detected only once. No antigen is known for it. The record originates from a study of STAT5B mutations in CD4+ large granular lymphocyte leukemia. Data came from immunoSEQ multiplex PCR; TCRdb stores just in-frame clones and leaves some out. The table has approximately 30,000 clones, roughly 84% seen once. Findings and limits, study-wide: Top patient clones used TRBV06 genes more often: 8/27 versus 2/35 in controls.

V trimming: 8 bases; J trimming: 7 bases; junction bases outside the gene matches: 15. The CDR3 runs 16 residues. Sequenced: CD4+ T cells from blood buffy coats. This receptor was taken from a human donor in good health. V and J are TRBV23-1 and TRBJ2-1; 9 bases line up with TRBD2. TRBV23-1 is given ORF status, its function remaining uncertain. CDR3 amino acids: CASLPPYAGGRNEQFF. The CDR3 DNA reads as TGCGCCAGCCTCCCGCCATATGCGGGGGGGCGGAATGAGCAGTTCTTC.